The rows below give T cell receptor beta chains drawn from one sample of a study of T cell repertoires and leukemia-associated antigens. These receptors lack a known antigen. TCRdb used MiXCR to reprocess the 5' RACE reads, holding one entry per CDR3 protein. The profile shows roughly 13,000 distinct CDR3 sequences, 39% of them singletons. Input material: CD3+ T cells sorted from blood and cultured. These receptors were collected from a female donor in good health. The CDR3 runs from the conserved cysteine through the conserved F or W. Fields, in order: D gene, V gene, clone size, J gene, CDR3 protein, CDR3 DNA. The D gene is left open where the match is weak. Clone size appears in some rows only: once, few, many, or a class for an expanded clone.

>.|TRBV11-1|.|TRBJ1-1
CASSLGGMGTEAFF
TGTGCCAGCAGCCTAGGGGGGATGGGCACTGAAGCTTTCTTT
>.|TRBV20-1|medium-sized|TRBJ1-4
CSARDPEGEKLFF
TGCAGTGCTAGAGATCCGGAAGGAGAAAAACTGTTTTTT
>TRBD2|TRBV20-1|many|TRBJ2-7
CSAGMGLAGSAEQYF
TGCAGTGCCGGGATGGGACTAGCGGGAAGTGCGGAGCAGTACTTC
>TRBD1|TRBV29-1|many|TRBJ2-7
CSVEGQGHYEQYF
TGCAGCGTTGAGGGACAGGGCCACTACGAGCAGTACTTC
>TRBD1|TRBV7-9|.|TRBJ2-1
CASSPSGTGPWGEQFF
TGTGCCAGCAGCCCCTCAGGGACAGGTCCTTGGGGTGAGCAGTTCTTC
>TRBD2|TRBV20-1|.|TRBJ2-1
CSADGASGNNEQFF
TGCAGTGCTGACGGGGCTAGCGGGAACAATGAGCAGTTCTTC
>TRBD2|TRBV5-1|.|TRBJ2-1
CASSFMAGGVNEQFF
TGCGCCAGCAGCTTTATGGCGGGAGGGGTCAATGAGCAGTTCTTC
>.|TRBV20-1|few|TRBJ1-2
CSASSGQGYTF
TGCAGTGCTAGTTCGGGGCAGGGCTACACCTTC
>.|TRBV3-1|many|TRBJ2-6
CASSQTGANVLTF
TGTGCCAGCAGCCAAACTGGGGCCAACGTCCTGACTTTC
>TRBD2|TRBV2|.|TRBJ2-1
CASSERRGRNDKQFF
TGTGCCAGCAGTGAACGGCGCGGGAGGAACGATAAGCAGTTCTTC
>.|TRBV18|many|TRBJ2-7
CASSRGSRDEQYF
TGTGCCAGCTCAAGGGGGAGCAGGGACGAGCAGTACTTC
>.|TRBV4-2|.|TRBJ2-1
CASSQVPGLSEQFF
TGTGCCAGCAGCCAAGTCCCTGGACTTAGTGAGCAGTTCTTC
>.|TRBV29-1|.|TRBJ2-5
CSVFGSGETQYF
TGCAGCGTTTTTGGTAGCGGAGAGACCCAGTACTTC
>.|TRBV9|few|TRBJ1-2
CAGSVSGRGSGYTF
TGTGCCGGCAGCGTCAGTGGCAGGGGAAGTGGTTACACCTTC
>.|TRBV12-3/TRBV12-4|.|TRBJ2-2
CASSLSRGGELFF
TGTGCCAGCAGTTTGTCCCGTGGCGGGGAGCTGTTTTTT
>TRBD2|TRBV7-2|many|TRBJ2-2
CASSLSGLADTGELFF
TGTGCCAGCAGCTTATCGGGTCTAGCGGACACCGGGGAGCTGTTTTTT
>.|TRBV29-1|many|TRBJ2-2
CSVGRHGGTGELFF
TGCAGCGTTGGACGACATGGTGGTACCGGGGAGCTGTTTTTT
>TRBD2|TRBV20-1|.|TRBJ2-1
CSARVIVEGLERREQFF
TGCAGTGCTAGAGTCATAGTGGAAGGACTAGAAAGAAGGGAGCAGTTCTTC
>TRBD2|TRBV4-2|many|TRBJ2-3
CASSHGLAGATDTQYF
TGTGCCAGCAGCCATGGACTAGCGGGAGCCACAGATACGCAGTATTTT
>TRBD2|TRBV4-1|medium-sized|TRBJ2-5
CASSQTTGTSGKTQYF
TGCGCCAGCAGCCAGACTACCGGGACTAGCGGGAAGACCCAGTACTTC
>TRBD2|TRBV20-1|medium-sized|TRBJ2-5
CSASPGLAGVETQYF
TGCAGTGCTAGCCCCGGACTAGCGGGAGTGGAGACCCAGTACTTC
>.|TRBV2|.|TRBJ2-7
CASSVLLIYEQCF
TGTGCCAGCAGTGTCTTACTGATCTACGAGCAGTGCTTC
>TRBD2|TRBV20-1|.|TRBJ2-5
CSASSGTSGTQETQYF
TGCAGTGCTAGCAGCGGGACTAGCGGAACACAAGAGACCCAGTACTTC
>.|TRBV20-1|.|TRBJ1-2
CSADIQGPTGGYTF
TGCAGTGCTGACATACAGGGACCGACCGGCGGCTACACCTTC
>TRBD1|TRBV20-1|medium-sized|TRBJ1-6
CSAQGGREYNSPLHF
TGCAGTGCCCAAGGGGGCAGGGAGTATAATTCACCCCTCCACTTT
>.|TRBV4-2|medium-sized|TRBJ1-5
CASSQERDQPQHF
TGTGCCAGCAGCCAAGAAAGGGATCAGCCCCAGCATTTT
>.|TRBV7-9|few|TRBJ2-4
CASSLEEERNIQYF
TGTGCCAGCAGCTTAGAGGAGGAGAGGAACATTCAGTACTTC
>TRBD1|TRBV12-3/TRBV12-4|medium-sized|TRBJ2-5
CASSLGQLQETQYF
TGTGCCAGCAGTTTGGGACAGCTCCAAGAGACCCAGTACTTC
>.|TRBV15|.|TRBJ2-5
CATSKSSYGLRETQYF
TGTGCCACCAGCAAAAGTAGTTACGGATTGCGAGAGACCCAGTACTTC
>.|TRBV20-1|.|TRBJ2-5
CSARDSRIPQETQYF
TGCAGTGCTAGAGATTCCCGAATCCCTCAAGAGACCCAGTACTTC
>.|TRBV20-1|.|TRBJ2-1
CSATEDQAYNVQFF
TGCAGTGCCACGGAAGACCAAGCCTACAATGTGCAGTTCTTC
>.|TRBV7-2|medium-sized|TRBJ2-3
CASSFQGVVVTDTQYF
TGTGCCAGCAGCTTCCAGGGTGTTGTGGTGACAGATACGCAGTATTTT
>TRBD2|TRBV5-1|medium-sized|TRBJ2-1
CASSFSGRAFDEQFF
TGCGCCAGCAGCTTCAGCGGGAGGGCCTTCGATGAGCAGTTCTTC
>.|TRBV20-1|medium-sized|TRBJ2-7
CSATPSGSEQYF
TGCAGTGCTACCCCCTCGGGGTCCGAGCAGTACTTC
>TRBD1|TRBV5-1|.|TRBJ2-1
CASSLDTGTDYNEQFF
TGCGCCAGCAGCTTGGATACTGGGACAGACTACAATGAGCAGTTCTTC
>TRBD2|TRBV10-3|.|TRBJ2-5
CAIGEKGLPTGTQYF
TGTGCCATCGGTGAAAAGGGACTACCTACGGGGACCCAGTACTTC
>TRBD1|TRBV29-1|.|TRBJ1-1
CSVAFWDREAFF
TGCAGCGTTGCCTTCTGGGACAGAGAAGCTTTCTTT
>.|TRBV20-1|.|TRBJ2-7
CSARVSEGAYEQYF
TGCAGTGCTAGAGTGTCAGAGGGGGCCTACGAGCAGTACTTC
>.|TRBV3-1|medium-sized|TRBJ2-1
CASSPRPTSDEQFF
TGTGCCAGCAGCCCACGGCCGACTTCGGATGAGCAGTTCTTC
>TRBD2|TRBV5-4|many|TRBJ2-5
CASSPSLAGVEETQYF
TGTGCCAGCAGCCCAAGCCTAGCGGGAGTGGAGGAGACCCAGTACTTC
>TRBD2|TRBV27|medium-sized|TRBJ2-3
CASRDSGSTDTQYF
TGTGCCAGCAGGGATAGCGGGAGCACAGATACGCAGTATTTT
>.|TRBV6-5|many|TRBJ1-4
CASSWVANEKLFF
TGTGCCAGCAGTTGGGTGGCTAATGAAAAACTGTTTTTT
>.|TRBV12-3/TRBV12-4|many|TRBJ2-7
CASRRESEQYF
TGTGCCAGCAGGAGGGAGTCCGAGCAGTACTTC
>TRBD1|TRBV7-8|many|TRBJ2-1
CASSSRDRGNEQFF
TGTGCCAGCAGCTCCCGGGACAGGGGTAATGAGCAGTTCTTC
>TRBD2|TRBV24-1|medium-sized|TRBJ2-7
CATSDRLAGVGQYF
TGTGCCACCAGTGATCGACTAGCGGGAGTCGGGCAGTACTTC
>.|TRBV7-9|medium-sized|TRBJ2-7
CASRGGSTYEQYF
TGTGCCAGCAGGGGTGGGTCAACCTACGAGCAGTACTTC
>TRBD1|TRBV27|many|TRBJ2-7
CASSLGTGYEQYF
TGTGCCAGCAGTTTAGGGACAGGCTACGAGCAGTACTTC
>TRBD1|TRBV20-1|.|TRBJ1-2
CSAGQGAGYGYTF
TGCAGTGCCGGACAGGGGGCCGGATATGGCTACACCTTC
>TRBD2|TRBV4-1|few|TRBJ2-7
CASSQGVTGGPLDEQYF
TGCGCCAGCAGCCAAGGGGTCACGGGAGGGCCCCTGGACGAGCAGTACTTC
>TRBD1|TRBV2|many|TRBJ1-5
CASSLGQISNQPQHF
TGTGCCAGCAGCTTGGGACAGATTAGCAATCAGCCCCAGCATTTT
>TRBD1|TRBV12-3/TRBV12-4|large|TRBJ2-2
CASSTGTGLDGELFF
TGTGCCAGCAGCACCGGGACAGGGCTGGACGGGGAGCTGTTTTTT
>TRBD1|TRBV20-1|.|TRBJ2-7
CSVLSGQGFSYEQYF
TGCAGTGTCCTGTCGGGACAGGGGTTCTCCTACGAGCAGTACTTC
>.|TRBV20-1|medium-sized|TRBJ1-1
CSAPARRGTEAFF
TGCAGTGCCCCGGCGCGGCGGGGGACAGAAGCTTTCTTT
>.|TRBV4-1|.|TRBJ2-1
CASSQDRGPNEQFF
TGCGCCAGCAGCCAAGATCGGGGGCCCAATGAGCAGTTCTTC
>TRBD2|TRBV5-1|.|TRBJ2-2
CANSRGLDPANTGEPFF
TGCGCCAACAGCCGGGGACTAGACCCGGCGAACACCGGGGAGCCGTTTTTT
>TRBD1|TRBV6-5|.|TRBJ2-3
CASSGTGGVRDTQYF
TGTGCCAGCAGTGGGACAGGGGGCGTCCGAGATACGCAGTATTTT
>.|TRBV20-1|.|TRBJ1-5
CSASEGGELNQPQHF
TGCAGTGCTAGCGAAGGGGGGGAGCTCAATCAGCCCCAGCATTTT
>.|TRBV27|medium-sized|TRBJ1-2
CASSARGWGYTF
TGTGCCAGCAGTGCCAGGGGATGGGGCTACACCTTC
>.|TRBV4-1|.|TRBJ1-2
CASSQDPRQGSNYGYTF
TGCGCCAGCAGCCAAGATCCCCGTCAAGGCTCTAACTATGGCTACACCTTC